This is a list of T cell receptor beta chains from one sample in a study of blood T cells in healthy people across ages. A single record per CDR3 protein comes from TCRdb applying MiXCR to the 5' RACE reads. The sample includes about 650,000 distinct CDR3 sequences, less than 40% of them seen just once. The sample was blood. These receptor sequences come from a woman of 80 years or more in good health. CDR3s include the opening cysteine and the closing phenylalanine or tryptophan. Where a row states a size, it is once, few, many or the class of an expanded clone; other rows omit it.

size | V | CDR3
few | TRBV2 | CASSDSRQSTEAFF
many | TRBV6-2/TRBV6-3 | CASSYSPSGDLYEQYF
many | TRBV6-1 | CAGRQGGSYEQYF
many | TRBV7-2 | CASSLEGGQGYNEQFF
- | TRBV7-2 | CASSFTRENTQYF
many | TRBV5-5 | CASREGQGATNEKLFF
many | TRBV5-1 | CASSEGTSGHNEQFF
- | TRBV7-9 | CASSSTGMAGTGELFF
- | TRBV5-4 | CASSLGTSGTYEQYF
few | TRBV6-5 | CASSYSFSAPYGYTF
- | TRBV30 | CAWSVQGEVGSGANVLTF
many | TRBV5-1 | CASSSRDKSNEQYF
many | TRBV10-3 | CAISESPGGTGELFF
- | TRBV5-6 | CTSSFYRGSTDTQYF
many | TRBV20-1 | CSASPVDRGVNQPQHF
few | TRBV7-9 | CASSQTDHLFF
many | TRBV6-2/TRBV6-3 | CASSSHRGQGDHEQYF
- | TRBV7-9 | CASSSRVAYEQYF
- | TRBV29-1 | CSVEIPGANEKLFF
once | TRBV20-1 | CSARTSGGDKQFF
many | TRBV29-1 | CSALGLDNQPQHF
many | TRBV6-6 | CASSSPLDGANYGYTF
many | TRBV20-1 | CSARGTSGLMYF
many | TRBV4-3 | CASSQEDTFSSGANVLTF
- | TRBV5-1 | CASSPMGQGRHEQYF
few | TRBV7-2 | CASSLLGQGGEPQHF
few | TRBV6-2/TRBV6-3 | CASSSNPSRDYRLYNEQFF
- | TRBV3-1 | CASISVGETQFF
many | TRBV20-1 | CSASQRTGLGSPLHF
- | TRBV20-1 | CSARMGNTGELFF
many | TRBV7-2 | CASSLAGGRVIYEQYF
many | TRBV3-1 | CASSQDSFSGGPYNEQFF
- | TRBV5-1 | CASSNGDTEAFF
few | TRBV18 | CASSTSTGELFF
many | TRBV3-1 | CASSGGGARTDTQYF
- | TRBV20-1 | CSARDRENQPQHF
many | TRBV5-4 | CASSPPGQEAGGTQYF
many | TRBV27 | CASSLTGARADEQFF
- | TRBV6-2/TRBV6-3 | CASNQGFGNQPQHF
many | TRBV5-1 | CASSLGPDTGYTF